This entry features one T cell receptor beta chain sequence. This PCR relied on a set of 60 Vbeta primers and 13 Jbeta primers. This table comes from immunoSEQ multiplex PCR, and its TCRdb copy is limited to in-frame clones, with some not included. The sample lists about 140,000 clones, roughly 62% seen once, with less than 2% in the top ten. The data derive from a study of cytomegalovirus exposure and HLA in healthy donors. Germline values: CDR1 SGHTA, CDR2 FQGNSA. The length of the CDR3 is 15 residues. Trimming removed 3 bases from V and 5 bases from J; junction bases left unmatched: 4. The TCR was taken from a male donor in good health and CMV-seronegative. The rearrangement joins TRBV7-2 to TRBJ2-2; 9 nucleotides line up with TRBD1. The material sequenced was PBMCs. DNA for the CDR3: TGTGCCAGCAGCTTCGGACAGGGGAGGACCGGGGAGCTGTTTTTT. As protein: CASSFGQGRTGELFF. The variable domain in full, completed from reference TRBV7-2 and TRBJ2-2, reads GAGVSQSPSNKVTEKGKDVELRCDPISGHTALYWYRQSLGQGLEFLIYFQGNSAPDKSGLPSDRFSAERTGGSVSTLTIQRTQQEDSAVYLCASSFGQGRTGELFFGEGSRLTVL.